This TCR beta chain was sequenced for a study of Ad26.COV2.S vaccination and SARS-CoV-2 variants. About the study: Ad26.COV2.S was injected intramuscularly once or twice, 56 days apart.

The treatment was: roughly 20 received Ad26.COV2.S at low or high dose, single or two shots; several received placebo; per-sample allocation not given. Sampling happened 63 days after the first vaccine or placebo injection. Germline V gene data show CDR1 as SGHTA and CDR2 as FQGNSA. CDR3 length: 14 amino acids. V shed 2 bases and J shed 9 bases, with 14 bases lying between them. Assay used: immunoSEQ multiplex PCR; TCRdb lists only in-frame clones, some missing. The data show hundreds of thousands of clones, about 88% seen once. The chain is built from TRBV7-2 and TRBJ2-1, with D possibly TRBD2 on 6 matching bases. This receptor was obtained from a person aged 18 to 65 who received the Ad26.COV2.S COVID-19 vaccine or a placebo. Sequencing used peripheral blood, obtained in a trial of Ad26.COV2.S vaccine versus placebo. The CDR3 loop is CASSLMAGSIEQFF. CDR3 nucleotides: TGTGCCAGCAGCTTAATGGCGGGATCGATTGAGCAGTTCTTC.